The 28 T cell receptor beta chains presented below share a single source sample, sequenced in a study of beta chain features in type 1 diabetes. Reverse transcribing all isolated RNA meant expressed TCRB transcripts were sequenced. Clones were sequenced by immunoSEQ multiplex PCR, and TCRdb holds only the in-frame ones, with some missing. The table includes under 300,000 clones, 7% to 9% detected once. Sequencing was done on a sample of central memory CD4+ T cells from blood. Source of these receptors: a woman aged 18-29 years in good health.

The CDR3 here is CASSTDTQYF. The CDR3 coding sequence is TGTGCCAGCTCCACAGATACGCAGTATTTT. V usage is TRBV18 and J usage is TRBJ2-3, with no clear D. The germline V gene has CDR1 KGHSH and CDR2 LQKENI. There are 10 residues in the CDR3. With 6 bases removed from V and 2 bases from J, the gap between germline ends came to 0 bases.

This CDR3 reads CATSRVAGGFAETQYF. In DNA, the CDR3 is TGTGCCACCAGCAGGGTAGCGGGAGGGTTTGCAGAGACCCAGTACTTC. The chain carries TRBV15 and TRBJ2-5; 11 bases match TRBD2. This CDR3 spans 16 amino acids. Trimming took 3 bases from V and 4 from J; bases not matched to a gene: 7. Germline CDR1 reads LNHNV; CDR2 reads YYDKDF (reference sequence).

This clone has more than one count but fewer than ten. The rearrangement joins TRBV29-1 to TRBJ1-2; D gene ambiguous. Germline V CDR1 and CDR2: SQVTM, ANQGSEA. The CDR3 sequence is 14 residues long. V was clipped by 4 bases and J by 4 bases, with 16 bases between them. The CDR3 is CSVAGQYLSYGYTF. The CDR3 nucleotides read TGCAGCGTTGCAGGCCAGTACCTATCCTATGGCTACACCTTC.

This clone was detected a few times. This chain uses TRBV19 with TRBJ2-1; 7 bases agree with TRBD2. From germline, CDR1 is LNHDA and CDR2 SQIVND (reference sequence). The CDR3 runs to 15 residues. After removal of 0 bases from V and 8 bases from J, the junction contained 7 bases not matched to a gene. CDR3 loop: CASSIDGAGRDEQFF. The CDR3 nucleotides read TGTGCCAGTAGTATAGATGGAGCGGGGAGAGATGAGCAGTTCTTC.

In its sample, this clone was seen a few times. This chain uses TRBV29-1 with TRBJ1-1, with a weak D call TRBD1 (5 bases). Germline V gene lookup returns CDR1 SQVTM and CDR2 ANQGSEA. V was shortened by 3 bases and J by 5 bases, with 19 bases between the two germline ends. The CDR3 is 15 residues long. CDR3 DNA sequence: TGCAGCGTTGAGGCACACGGGGGTCCGGGAACTGAAGCTTTCTTT. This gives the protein CSVEAHGGPGTEAFF. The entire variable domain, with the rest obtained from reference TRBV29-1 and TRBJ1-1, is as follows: SAVISQKPSRDICQRGTSLTIQCQVDSQVTMMFWYRQQPGQSLTLIATANQGSEATYESGFVIDKFPISRPNLTFSTLTVSNMSPEDSSIYLCSVEAHGGPGTEAFFGQGTRLTVV.

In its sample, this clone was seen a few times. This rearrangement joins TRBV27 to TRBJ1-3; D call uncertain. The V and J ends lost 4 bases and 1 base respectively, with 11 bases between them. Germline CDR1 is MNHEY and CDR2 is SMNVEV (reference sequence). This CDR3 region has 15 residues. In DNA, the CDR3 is TGTGCCAGCAGTTCTCGGGGTGGATCTGGAAACACCATATATTTT. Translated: CASSSRGGSGNTIYF.

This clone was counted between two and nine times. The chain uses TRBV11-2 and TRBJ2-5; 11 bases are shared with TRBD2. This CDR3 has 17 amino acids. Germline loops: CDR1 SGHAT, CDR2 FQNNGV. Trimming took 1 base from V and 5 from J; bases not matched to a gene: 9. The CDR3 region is CASSLGRTSGGVETQYF. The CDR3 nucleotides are TGTGCCAGCAGCTTAGGCCGAACTAGCGGGGGCGTCGAGACCCAGTACTTC.

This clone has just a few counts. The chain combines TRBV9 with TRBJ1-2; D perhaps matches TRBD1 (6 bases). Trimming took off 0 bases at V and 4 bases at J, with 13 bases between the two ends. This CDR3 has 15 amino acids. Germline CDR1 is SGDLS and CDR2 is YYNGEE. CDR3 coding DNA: TGTGCCAGCAGCGTAGGACCCGGGGGCAGCTATGGCTACACCTTC. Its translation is CASSVGPGGSYGYTF.

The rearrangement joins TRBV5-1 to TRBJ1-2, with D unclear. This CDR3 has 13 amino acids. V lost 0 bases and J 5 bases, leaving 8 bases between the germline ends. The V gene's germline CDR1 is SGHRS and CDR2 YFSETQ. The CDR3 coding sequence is TGCGCCAGCAGCTTGGAGCCCATTTATGGCTACACCTTC. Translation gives CASSLEPIYGYTF.

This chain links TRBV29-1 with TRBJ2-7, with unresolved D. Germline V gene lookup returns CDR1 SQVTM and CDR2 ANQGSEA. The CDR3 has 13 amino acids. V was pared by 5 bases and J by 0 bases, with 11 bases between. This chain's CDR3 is CSVSWPYSYEQYF. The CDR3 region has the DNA TGCAGCGTTTCCTGGCCTTACTCCTACGAGCAGTACTTC.

CDR3 loop: CASSMQPPIEAFF. In DNA, the CDR3 is TGTGCCAGTAGTATGCAGCCTCCCATTGAAGCTTTCTTT. The chain uses TRBV19 and TRBJ1-1; D uncertain. The CDR3 length is 13 residues. Germline-derived CDR1 and CDR2 are LNHDA and SQIVND (reference sequence). Between the trimmed V and J ends, which lost 3 bases and 7 bases, there was a span of 12 bases.

This CDR3 is CAISTALGLGAEAFF. In nucleotides, the CDR3 is TGTGCCATCAGTACTGCCTTAGGTTTGGGGGCTGAAGCTTTCTTT. V is TRBV10-3 and J is TRBJ1-1; D may be TRBD1 (5 bases). V gave up 5 bases and J gave up 6 bases, with 19 bases separating them. Germline assignment: CDR1 ENHRY and CDR2 SYGVKD. The CDR3 is 15 amino acids.

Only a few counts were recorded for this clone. The CDR3 DNA is TGTGCCAGCAGCTTAGCATACCATAATGAAAAACTGTTTTTT. It yields the protein CASSLAYHNEKLFF. This chain connects TRBV7-6 to TRBJ1-4; D unresolved. CDR3 length equals 14 residues. V was shortened by 0 bases and J by 4 bases, with 6 bases between the two germline ends. Germline CDR1 is SGHVS and CDR2 is FNYEAQ.

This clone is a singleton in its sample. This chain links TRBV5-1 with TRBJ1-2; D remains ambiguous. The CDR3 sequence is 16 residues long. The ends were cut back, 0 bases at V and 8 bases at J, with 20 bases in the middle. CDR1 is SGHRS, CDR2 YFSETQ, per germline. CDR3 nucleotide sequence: TGCGCCAGCAGCTTGGCCTTTTTCCCAAGCAGTGGAGGCTACACCTTC. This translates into CASSLAFFPSSGGYTF.

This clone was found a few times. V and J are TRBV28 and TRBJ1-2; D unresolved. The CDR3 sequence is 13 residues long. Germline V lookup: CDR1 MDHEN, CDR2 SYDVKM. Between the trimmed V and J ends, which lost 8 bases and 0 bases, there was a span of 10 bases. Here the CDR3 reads CASEPGSNYGYTF. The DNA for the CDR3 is TGTGCCAGCGAACCGGGTTCTAACTATGGCTACACCTTC.

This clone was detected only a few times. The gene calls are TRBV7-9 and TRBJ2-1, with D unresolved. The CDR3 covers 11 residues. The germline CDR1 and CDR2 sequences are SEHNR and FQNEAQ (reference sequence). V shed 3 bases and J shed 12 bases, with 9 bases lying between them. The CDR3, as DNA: TGTGCCAGCAGCTTCTCTAGTGTGCAGTTCTTC. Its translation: CASSFSSVQFF.

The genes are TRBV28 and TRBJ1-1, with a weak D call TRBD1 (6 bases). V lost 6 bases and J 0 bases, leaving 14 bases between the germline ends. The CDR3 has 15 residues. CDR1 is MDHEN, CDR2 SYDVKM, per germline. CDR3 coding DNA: TGTGCCAGCAGGGCTGGAGGGGGTATGAACACTGAAGCTTTCTTT. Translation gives CASRAGGGMNTEAFF.

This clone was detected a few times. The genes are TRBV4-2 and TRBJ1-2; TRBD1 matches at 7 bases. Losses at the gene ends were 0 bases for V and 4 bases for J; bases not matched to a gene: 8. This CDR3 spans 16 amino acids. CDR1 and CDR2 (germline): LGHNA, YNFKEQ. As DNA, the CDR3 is TGTGCCAGCAGCCAAGATGAGCAGGGGGTTAGCTATGGCTACACCTTC. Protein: CASSQDEQGVSYGYTF.

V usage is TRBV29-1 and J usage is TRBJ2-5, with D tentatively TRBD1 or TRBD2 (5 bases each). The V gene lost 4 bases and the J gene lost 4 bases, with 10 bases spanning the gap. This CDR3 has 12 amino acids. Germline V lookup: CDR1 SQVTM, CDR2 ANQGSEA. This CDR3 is CSVGEGSETQYF. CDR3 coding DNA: TGCAGCGTTGGTGAGGGGTCAGAGACCCAGTACTTC.

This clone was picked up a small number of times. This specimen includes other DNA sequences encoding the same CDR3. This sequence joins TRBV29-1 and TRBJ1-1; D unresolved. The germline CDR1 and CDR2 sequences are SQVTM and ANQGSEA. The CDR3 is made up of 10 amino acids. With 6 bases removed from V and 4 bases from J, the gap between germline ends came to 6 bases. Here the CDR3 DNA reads TGCAGCGTACAAATCACTGAAGCTTTCTTT. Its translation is CSVQITEAFF.

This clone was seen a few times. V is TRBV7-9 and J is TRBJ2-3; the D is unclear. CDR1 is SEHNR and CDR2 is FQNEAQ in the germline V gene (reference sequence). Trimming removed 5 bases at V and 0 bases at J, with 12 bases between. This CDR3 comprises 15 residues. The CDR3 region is CASSPSRTSTDTQYF. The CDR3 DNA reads TGTGCCAGCAGCCCATCGCGCACTAGCACAGATACGCAGTATTTT.

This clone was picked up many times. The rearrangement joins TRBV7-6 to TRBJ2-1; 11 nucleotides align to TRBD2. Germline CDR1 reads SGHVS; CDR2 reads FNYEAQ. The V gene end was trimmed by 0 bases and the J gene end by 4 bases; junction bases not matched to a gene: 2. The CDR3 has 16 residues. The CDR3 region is CASSLAGTSGYNEQFF. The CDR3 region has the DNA TGTGCCAGCAGCTTAGCGGGGACTAGCGGATACAATGAGCAGTTCTTC.

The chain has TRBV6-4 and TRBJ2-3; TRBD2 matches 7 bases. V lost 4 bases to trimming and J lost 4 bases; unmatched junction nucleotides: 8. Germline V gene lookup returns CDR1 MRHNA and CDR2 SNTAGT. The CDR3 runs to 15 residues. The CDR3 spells CASSGGTTSADTQYF. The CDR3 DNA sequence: TGTGCCAGCAGTGGAGGGACTACCAGCGCAGATACGCAGTATTTT.

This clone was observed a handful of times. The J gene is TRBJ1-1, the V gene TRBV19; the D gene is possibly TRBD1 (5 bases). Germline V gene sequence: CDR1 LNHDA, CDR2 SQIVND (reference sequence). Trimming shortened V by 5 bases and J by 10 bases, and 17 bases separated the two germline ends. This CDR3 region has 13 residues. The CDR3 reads CASSRREISGAFF. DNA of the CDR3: TGTGCCAGTAGTCGCAGGGAGATAAGTGGAGCTTTCTTT.

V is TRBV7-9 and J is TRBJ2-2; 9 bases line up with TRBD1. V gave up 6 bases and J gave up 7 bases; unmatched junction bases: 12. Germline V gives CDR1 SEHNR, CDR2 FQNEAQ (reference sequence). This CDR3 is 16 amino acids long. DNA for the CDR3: TGTGCCAGCAGTTCAAACCGGGACAGGGCGCACGGGGAGCTGTTTTTT. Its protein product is CASSSNRDRAHGELFF.

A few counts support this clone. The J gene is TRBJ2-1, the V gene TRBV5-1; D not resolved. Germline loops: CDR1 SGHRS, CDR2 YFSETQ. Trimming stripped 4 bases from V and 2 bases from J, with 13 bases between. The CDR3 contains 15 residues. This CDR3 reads CASSGGRFAYNEQFF. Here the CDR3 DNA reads TGCGCCAGCAGCGGCGGACGGTTTGCCTACAATGAGCAGTTCTTC.

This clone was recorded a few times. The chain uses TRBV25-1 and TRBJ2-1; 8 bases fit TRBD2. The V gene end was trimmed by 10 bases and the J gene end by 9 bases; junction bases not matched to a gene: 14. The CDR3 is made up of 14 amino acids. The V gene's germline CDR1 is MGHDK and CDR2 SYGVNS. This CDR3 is CATGRAGSRAEQFF. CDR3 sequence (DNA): TGTGCCACCGGGAGGGCCGGGTCGAGGGCTGAGCAGTTCTTC.

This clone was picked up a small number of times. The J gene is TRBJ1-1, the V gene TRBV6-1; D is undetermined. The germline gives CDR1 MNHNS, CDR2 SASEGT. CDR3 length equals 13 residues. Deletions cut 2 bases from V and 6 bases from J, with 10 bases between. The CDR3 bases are TGTGCCAGCAGTGAAAGGGCTGGCGCTGAAGCTTTCTTT. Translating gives CASSERAGAEAFF.